This T cell receptor (beta chain) was retrieved from a study of identical twins. This CDR3 region has 15 residues. J was trimmed by 7 bases and V by 3 bases; bases with no gene match: 9. Germline CDR1 reads DFQATT; CDR2 reads SNEGSKA (reference sequence). TCRdb reanalysed the 5' RACE reads using MiXCR and keeps one entry per CDR3 protein. The repertoire holds approximately 890,000 distinct CDR3 sequences, with about 12% as singletons. A further study also used this sample, focusing on yellow fever vaccine responses in identical twins.

This chain connects TRBV20-1 to TRBJ1-4; 9 positions match TRBD1. Sequencing input: PBMCs. This TCR came from a woman younger than 35 in good health. The CDR3 loop is CSARETGTGSEKLFF. The DNA of the CDR3 is TGCAGTGCTAGGGAGACCGGGACAGGGAGTGAAAAACTGTTTTTT.